This TCR beta chain was recorded in a study of T cells in localized non-small cell lung cancer. Some clones are missing from TCRdb's copy, which holds only in-frame ones; the method was immunoSEQ multiplex PCR. The sample comprises under 30,000 clones, about 88% of which are singletons, and 10% rests with the top ten. Of note for this clone: Its antigen is still unknown.

This CDR3 region has 15 residues. Germline values: CDR1 MNHEY, CDR2 SMNVEV (reference sequence). The V gene end was trimmed by 6 bases and the J gene end by 5 bases; junction bases not matched to a gene: 10. Findings of the study overall: Highest T cell clonality was seen in uninvolved adjacent lung, surpassing that measured in tumor. Within adjacent lung there appeared a median 57 of the top 100 tumor clones.

The TCR originated in a woman aged 35 to 70 with stage I lung adenocarcinoma. Material: peripheral blood, obtained before any cancer treatment. The chain links TRBV27 to TRBJ2-1, with TRBD2 identical over 7 bases. The CDR3 DNA reads as TGTGCCAGCAGCATCGGGGCTAGCGGTGACAATGAGCAGTTCTTC. Translation gives CASSIGASGDNEQFF.